A single sample is the source of the 16 T cell receptor beta chains below, sequenced in a study of response to subunit inactivated influenza vaccine. One entry per CDR3 protein results from TCRdb running MiXCR on the RT-PCR reads. In the table there are more than 550,000 distinct CDR3 sequences, over 9.5% of which are singletons. Specimen: PBMCs from blood, collected on the day of vaccination. These receptors all come from a man in his fifties who received an inactivated influenza vaccine.

This chain joins TRBV6-1 and TRBJ2-5; 8 nucleotides line up with TRBD1. V lost 5 bases and J lost 4; bases outside the gene matches: 6. Germline V gene sequence: CDR1 MNHNS, CDR2 SASEGT. This CDR3 is built from 14 residues. In DNA, the CDR3 is TGTGCCAGCAGTCCCGGACAGGGATTAGAGACCCAGTACTTC. Its protein is CASSPGQGLETQYF.

This clonotype was counted many times. V and J are TRBV29-1 and TRBJ2-2; D is perhaps TRBD1 (5 bases). This CDR3 is 14 amino acids long. V was shortened by 3 bases and J by 2 bases, with 10 bases between the two germline ends. The germline V gene has CDR1 SQVTM and CDR2 ANQGSEA. CDR3 loop: CSVDGQGNTGELFF. CDR3 in DNA: TGCAGCGTTGACGGGCAGGGAAACACCGGGGAGCTGTTTTTT.

This clonotype was seen repeatedly, ten times or more. The rearrangement links TRBV29-1 to TRBJ1-2, with D unclear. Germline CDR1 reads SQVTM; CDR2 reads ANQGSEA. The CDR3 spans 11 residues. The V gene lost 6 bases and the J gene lost 6 bases, with 11 bases spanning the gap. CDR3 DNA: TGCAGCGTCCTACATTCTAATGGCTACACCTTC. Protein product: CSVLHSNGYTF.

This clonotype showed up just a few times. V and J are TRBV12-3 or TRBV12-4 and TRBJ2-6; TRBD1 agrees at 8 bases. The V gene end was trimmed by 7 bases and the J gene end by 2 bases; junction bases not matched to a gene: 4. The CDR3 length is 15 residues. DNA of the CDR3: TGTGCCAGCATCCTACAGGGGGCTGGGGCCAACGTCCTGACTTTC. This encodes CASILQGAGANVLTF.

Many counts were recorded for this clonotype. A junction end diverges from the germline sequence, so it may reflect a read error. The rearrangement joins TRBV7-7 to TRBJ2-5; the D is unclear. Germline-derived CDR1 and CDR2 are SSHAT and FNYEAQ (reference sequence). The CDR3 runs 13 residues. The CDR3 sequence is CASSLNNQETQYF. The CDR3 nucleotides are TGTGCTAGCAGCCTGAATAACCAAGAGACCCAGTACTTC.

This clonotype was recorded at least ten times. The chain combines TRBV4-1 with TRBJ2-7; D may be TRBD2 (5 bases). V was shortened by 3 bases and J by 5 bases, with 20 bases between the two germline ends. The germline V gene encodes CDR1 MGHRA and CDR2 YSYEKL. The CDR3 length is 16 residues. The CDR3, as DNA: TGCGCCAGCAGCCACCCTTCCGAGGGCCCAGGCAACGAGCAGTACTTC. It codes for CASSHPSEGPGNEQYF.

This clonotype was counted only a few times. V gene TRBV6-2 or TRBV6-3 combines with J gene TRBJ1-2; a possible D gene is TRBD1 (6 bases). CDR1 MNHEY and CDR2 SVGEGT come from the germline V gene. V was trimmed by 2 bases and J by 6 bases, leaving 22 bases between them. The CDR3 has 17 amino acids. The CDR3 here is CASSYSFGQTALHGYTF. CDR3 coding DNA: TGTGCCAGCAGTTACAGTTTTGGACAGACCGCCTTGCATGGCTACACCTTC.

The chain links TRBV28 to TRBJ2-3; 11 nucleotides line up with TRBD2. CDR3 length equals 16 residues. Germline CDR1 and CDR2: MDHEN and SYDVKM. The J segment lost 2 bases and the V segment lost 6 bases, leaving 7 bases of the junction unmatched. The CDR3 bases are TGTGCCAGCAGGGGAACTAGCGGGGGAATCACAGATACGCAGTATTTT. This gives the protein CASRGTSGGITDTQYF.

The chain links TRBV2 to TRBJ2-1; D remains ambiguous. Trimming removed 3 bases from V and 7 bases from J, with 7 bases in between. This CDR3 region has 12 residues. In germline, CDR1 is SNHLY, CDR2 FYNNEI. The CDR3 is CASSEGGNEQFF. CDR3 nucleotide sequence: TGTGCCAGCAGTGAGGGTGGGAATGAGCAGTTCTTC.

The chain joins TRBV6-1 to TRBJ2-7, with TRBD2 identical over 8 bases. The germline V gene has CDR1 MNHNS and CDR2 SASEGT. The ends lost 5 bases at V and 2 bases at J; junction bases unmatched: 2. The CDR3 consists of 13 residues. The CDR3 nucleotides are TGTGCCAGCAGTCGGGAGGGAACCTACGAGCAGTACTTC. It codes for CASSREGTYEQYF.

There are a few counts of this clonotype. The V and J genes are TRBV20-1 and TRBJ2-3; 7 bases match TRBD1. Germline V gene data show CDR1 as DFQATT and CDR2 as SNEGSKA (reference sequence). Trimming removed 6 bases from V and 4 bases from J; junction bases left unmatched: 13. The CDR3 has 15 amino acids. The CDR3 region has the DNA TGCAGTGCCCCCGTTGGGACAGACCCCTCAGATACGCAGTATTTT. It yields the protein CSAPVGTDPSDTQYF.

Only a few counts were recorded for this clonotype. This chain joins TRBV15 and TRBJ1-6, with a tentative D call TRBD1 (5 bases). The V end was cut by 3 bases, the J end by 12 bases, with 21 bases between. The V gene's germline CDR1 is LNHNV and CDR2 YYDKDF (reference sequence). This CDR3 has 16 residues. The CDR3 nucleotides read TGTGCCACCAGCAGGGCCTGGGGGGGGGAACGGGGACCCCTCCACTTT. Amino acid sequence: CATSRAWGGERGPLHF.

This clonotype was detected only a few times. This chain links TRBV19 with TRBJ2-3, with TRBD1 identical over 9 bases. Trimming cost V 6 bases and J 2 bases; bases outside gene matches: 6. The CDR3 totals 15 residues. Looked up from germline, CDR1 is LNHDA and CDR2 is SQIVND (reference sequence). The CDR3 DNA reads TGTGCCAGTAGACATACAGGGGGCCCCACAGATACGCAGTATTTT. Amino acids: CASRHTGGPTDTQYF.

This clonotype was seen ten or more times. The chain links TRBV12-3 or TRBV12-4 to TRBJ2-1, with a possible D match to TRBD1 (5 bases). Trimming removed 5 bases at V and 5 bases at J, with 10 bases between. The CDR3 loop spans 13 amino acids. CDR3 region: CASSALRDNEQFF. DNA of the CDR3: TGTGCCAGCAGTGCGCTCAGGGACAATGAGCAGTTCTTC.

This clonotype was detected a few times. The chain joins TRBV18 to TRBJ2-7; D not resolved. Germline CDR1 and CDR2: KGHSH and LQKENI. The CDR3 consists of 12 residues. Trimming removed 2 bases from V and 4 bases from J, with 6 bases in between. CDR3 region: CASSPADYEQYF. The CDR3 DNA reads as TGTGCCAGCTCACCAGCAGATTACGAGCAGTACTTC. The full variable domain, in which reference TRBV18 and TRBJ2-7 provide the parts outside the CDR3, is NAGVMQNPRHLVRRRGQEARLRCSPMKGHSHVYWYRQLPEEGLKFMVYLQKENIIDESGMPKERFSAEFPKEGPSILRIQQVVRGDSAAYFCASSPADYEQYFGPGTRLTVT.

The gene calls are TRBV6-5 and TRBJ2-7; 7 positions match TRBD1. From germline, CDR1 is MNHEY and CDR2 SVGAGI. There are 14 residues in the CDR3. V dropped 2 bases and J dropped 2; count of bases not matched to a gene: 3. The CDR3 reads CASSYTDRAYEQYF. The CDR3 region has the DNA TGTGCCAGCAGTTACACCGACAGGGCCTACGAGCAGTACTTC.